The 19 T cell receptor beta chains reported below all come from one sample, sequenced in a study of neurological immune-mediated disorders. MiXCR, applied by TCRdb to the 5' RACE reads, yields one record per CDR3 protein. In the table there are tens of thousands of distinct CDR3 sequences, 12% to 15% of which are singletons. Material: PBMCs. Source of these receptors: a woman aged 45-59 years in good health.

The sample holds many counts of this clonotype. The V call is TRBV3-1, the J call TRBJ2-3, with unresolved D. V was clipped by 4 bases and J by 3 bases, with 11 bases between them. The germline V gene encodes CDR1 LGHDT and CDR2 YNNKEL (reference sequence). This CDR3 spans 14 amino acids. CDR3 in amino acids: CASSPRGATDTQYF. The CDR3 coding sequence is TGTGCCAGCAGCCCGCGAGGTGCAACAGATACGCAGTATTTT.

The V and J genes are TRBV7-2 and TRBJ2-7, with D possibly matching TRBD2 (6 bases). The CDR3 spans 13 residues. Trimming took off 3 bases at V and 1 base at J, with 7 bases between the two ends. The V gene's germline CDR1 is SGHTA and CDR2 FQGNSA. CDR3 loop: CASSFGGSYEQYF. CDR3 coding DNA: TGTGCCAGCAGCTTTGGAGGGTCCTACGAGCAGTACTTC.

There are many counts of this clonotype. This rearrangement joins TRBV5-1 to TRBJ2-1; tentative D call: TRBD2 (6 bases). The length of the CDR3 is 15 residues. Trimming took 3 bases from V and 7 from J, leaving 17 bases between them. CDR1 and CDR2 (germline): SGHRS, YFSETQ. Here the CDR3 DNA reads TGCGCCAGCAGCTCGGAGGGAGGAAGCTGGAATGAGCAGTTCTTC. The encoded protein is CASSSEGGSWNEQFF.

At least ten counts were recorded for this clonotype. The chain recombines TRBV29-1 with TRBJ2-7; 8 nucleotides match TRBD2. This CDR3 comprises 12 residues. Germline V lookup: CDR1 SQVTM, CDR2 ANQGSEA. The V gene end was trimmed by 4 bases and the J gene end by 3 bases; junction bases not matched to a gene: 2. CDR3 bases: TGCAGCGTTGGCGGGGGGAGCTACGAGCAGTACTTC. Translation gives CSVGGGSYEQYF.

This clonotype was counted many times. The chain joins TRBV7-2 to TRBJ2-2, with 7 bases fitting TRBD2. The CDR3 has 14 residues. The J segment lost 5 bases and the V segment lost 5 bases, leaving 5 bases of the junction unmatched. Germline lookup yields CDR1 SGHTA and CDR2 FQGNSA. CDR3 DNA: TGTGCCAGCAGCCTGAGCGGGAATACCGGGGAGCTGTTTTTT. As protein: CASSLSGNTGELFF.

The gene calls are TRBV29-1 and TRBJ1-1; D is undetermined. Between the trimmed V and J ends, which lost 4 bases and 2 bases, there was a span of 11 bases. The length of the CDR3 is 13 residues. Germline values: CDR1 SQVTM, CDR2 ANQGSEA. The CDR3 loop is CSVVWQLNTEAFF. The CDR3 DNA follows: TGCAGCGTTGTGTGGCAGCTAAACACTGAAGCTTTCTTT.

The chain recombines TRBV5-6 with TRBJ1-2; D ambiguous. Deletions cut 4 bases from V and 8 bases from J, with 9 bases between. The CDR3 extends over 11 amino acids. Germline V CDR1 and CDR2: SGHDT, YYEEEE. CDR3 in DNA: TGTGCCAGCAGCGCGTGGATAGGCTACACCTTC. It yields the protein CASSAWIGYTF. Full variable domain (missing parts from reference TRBV5-6 and TRBJ1-2): DAGVTQSPTHLIKTRGQQVTLRCSPKSGHDTVSWYQQALGQGPQFIFQYYEEEERQRGNFPDRFSGHQFPNYSSELNVNALLLGDSALYLCASSAWIGYTFGSGTRLTVV.

The gene calls are TRBV5-4 and TRBJ2-2; D gene ambiguous. The CDR3 has 14 amino acids. Germline V lookup: CDR1 SGHNT, CDR2 YYREEE (reference sequence). V lost 1 base and J 6 bases, leaving 10 bases between the germline ends. In nucleotides, the CDR3 is TGTGCCAGCAGCTTGATCGGAAGCCCCGGGGAGCTGTTTTTT. Amino acid sequence: CASSLIGSPGELFF.

There are many counts of this clonotype. The chain joins TRBV5-1 to TRBJ2-7, with TRBD1 as a possible D gene (6 bases). The V gene lost 0 bases and the J gene lost 0 bases, with 10 bases spanning the gap. Per germline, CDR1 SGHRS and CDR2 YFSETQ. CDR3 length equals 15 residues. CDR3 in amino acids: CASSLVGQFSYEQYF. In nucleotides, the CDR3 is TGCGCCAGCAGCTTGGTCGGACAGTTCTCCTACGAGCAGTACTTC.

This clonotype was seen at least ten times. The chain couples TRBV15 to TRBJ1-6; maybe TRBD1 (5 bases). V lost 6 bases and J 7 bases, leaving 16 bases between the germline ends. CDR3 length equals 15 residues. Germline V lookup: CDR1 LNHNV, CDR2 YYDKDF (reference sequence). The CDR3 region has the DNA TGTGCCACCAGAGTCGGCAGGGTGGGAAATTCACCCCTCCACTTT. This sequence encodes CATRVGRVGNSPLHF.

At least ten counts were recorded for this clonotype. The chain combines TRBV7-8 with TRBJ1-1; D not certain. Germline CDR1 reads SGHVS; CDR2 reads FQNEAQ. V gave up 6 bases and J gave up 3 bases, with 14 bases separating them. CDR3 length: 14 residues. CDR3 loop: CASRLRWGDTEAFF. As DNA, the CDR3 is TGTGCCAGCAGGTTGAGGTGGGGAGACACTGAAGCTTTCTTT.

This clonotype was counted at least ten times. The rearrangement uses TRBV29-1 and TRBJ1-2; TRBD1 matches 9 bases. Trimming at V came to 6 bases and at J to 5 bases, leaving 7 bases not matched to a gene. Germline CDR1 is SQVTM and CDR2 is ANQGSEA. The CDR3 sequence is 13 residues long. The DNA for the CDR3 is TGCAGCGTCGAAAAGGGACAGGGTTATGGCTACACCTTC. Its protein is CSVEKGQGYGYTF.

This clonotype was seen many times. Here the CDR3 reads CASRDRDYEQYF. The CDR3 region has the DNA TGTGCCAGCCGCGACAGGGACTACGAGCAGTACTTC. This sequence joins TRBV7-2 and TRBJ2-7; TRBD1 agrees at 7 bases. Trimming took 8 bases from V and 3 from J; bases not matched to a gene: 4. Germline V gene sequence: CDR1 SGHTA, CDR2 FQGNSA. The CDR3 consists of 12 residues.

This clonotype was seen ten or more times. This rearrangement joins TRBV6-1 to TRBJ2-7; maybe TRBD2 (6 bases). V lost 5 bases to trimming and J lost 4 bases, with 15 bases between them. The CDR3 spans 14 residues. Germline values: CDR1 MNHNS, CDR2 SASEGT. In DNA, the CDR3 is TGTGCCAGCAGTCAGCCCGGGGGAGGTTACGAGCAGTACTTC. Its translation: CASSQPGGGYEQYF.

This clonotype appeared many times. This rearrangement joins TRBV5-1 to TRBJ1-6; D is undetermined. V dropped 1 base and J dropped 10 bases, with 9 bases sitting between them. The CDR3 is made up of 13 amino acids. The germline CDR1 and CDR2 sequences are SGHRS and YFSETQ. The CDR3 DNA reads TGCGCCAGCAGCTTGTCTGTTGGCTCACCCCTCCACTTT. Protein product: CASSLSVGSPLHF.

This clonotype has ten or more counts. The chain links TRBV7-2 to TRBJ2-2; D gene ambiguous. Germline CDR1 is SGHTA and CDR2 is FQGNSA. The CDR3 spans 13 residues. V dropped 1 base and J dropped 6 bases, with 6 bases sitting between them. Here the CDR3 DNA reads TGTGCCAGCAGCTTAGTTGAGGCCGGGGAGCTGTTTTTT. Amino acids: CASSLVEAGELFF. The entire variable domain, with the rest obtained from reference TRBV7-2 and TRBJ2-2, is as follows: GAGVSQSPSNKVTEKGKDVELRCDPISGHTALYWYRQSLGQGLEFLIYFQGNSAPDKSGLPSDRFSAERTGGSVSTLTIQRTQQEDSAVYLCASSLVEAGELFFGEGSRLTVL.

This clonotype was picked up many times. This chain joins TRBV7-8 and TRBJ2-5; D is uncertain. Trimming stripped 1 base from V and 4 bases from J, with 10 bases between. The V gene's germline CDR1 is SGHVS and CDR2 FQNEAQ. The CDR3 has 14 amino acids. The CDR3 DNA reads TGTGCCAGCAGCTTAGTTGGGGTCCGAGAGACCCAGTACTTC. Its translation: CASSLVGVRETQYF.

This clonotype showed up many times. The chain links TRBV5-1 to TRBJ2-2; 8 nucleotides align to TRBD2. This CDR3 is built from 16 residues. V shed 3 bases, J shed 4 bases, and the junction held 8 bases outside the gene matches. The germline gives CDR1 SGHRS, CDR2 YFSETQ. The CDR3 region has the DNA TGCGCCAGCAGCTCGTACCGAAGCGGGGGCACCGGGGAGCTGTTTTTT. It translates to CASSSYRSGGTGELFF.

This clonotype was found many times. The chain combines TRBV20-1 with TRBJ2-7; D gene unclear. The CDR3 spans 12 residues. Germline V gene lookup returns CDR1 DFQATT and CDR2 SNEGSKA (reference sequence). V was cut by 7 bases and J by 7 bases, with 17 bases left in between. The CDR3 loop reads CSEPGSTWEQYF. CDR3 sequence (DNA): TGCAGTGAACCGGGTTCTACTTGGGAGCAGTACTTC.